The source of this TCR beta chain is a study of cytomegalovirus exposure and HLA in healthy donors. Notes on the study in general: Rarity held for most TCR sequences, but there were some public TCRs that occurred in many donors. Subsequent analysis showed first-cohort TCR clusters tending to co-occur in about 110 validation repertoires.

TCRdb keeps only in-frame clones here, not all; method: immunoSEQ multiplex PCR. The repertoire holds more than 200,000 clones, with about 88% as singletons. In regard to this clone: Its antigen is not identified.

Germline V gene data show CDR1 as SNHLY and CDR2 as FYNNEI. Trimming cost V 3 bases and J 0 bases, with 15 bases left between them. The CDR3 is 17 amino acids. V usage is TRBV2 and J usage is TRBJ1-3; D gene unclear. The source of this sequence is a man aged 18 to 29 in good health and CMV-seropositive. The sequencing sample was made of PBMCs. The CDR3 sequence is CASSDSGIWNSGNTIYF. CDR3 DNA sequence: TGTGCCAGCAGTGACTCCGGGATCTGGAACTCTGGAAACACCATATATTTT.